Given below is one TCR beta chain in context. This clone is described as medium-sized (0.01 to 0.1%). No antigen is known for it. Base quality data are lacking; no much larger clone is found one base away. This sample is part of a study of vaccination effects on CD4 cells after COVID-19 (dated by TCRdb to between 2021 and 2024). For context, the study as a whole: In the ViraFEST assay, PBMC were stimulated with viral peptide pools, and antigen-specific CD4+ T cell clonotypes were then identified by expansion using TCR sequencing. Post-vaccine samples across the study were collected a median of 72 days after the second dose, with a range of 14 to 241. Each well held some 1.9 million PBMC cultured in IMDM containing around 5% human AB serum, around 10 IU/ml IL-2 and gentamicin, along with around 11 ug/ml peptides. The study compared SARS-CoV-2 spike-specific CD4+ TCR repertoires before and after mRNA vaccination in COVID-19 convalescent patients and infection-naive vaccine recipients. A total of more than 8 COVID-19 convalescent patients and a handful of SARS-CoV-2-naive healthy vaccine recipients were included in the full study. The Oncomine TCR Beta short-read assay on an Illumina iSeq 100 was used to sequence cultures from other donors in the study.

Library generation was performed with the immunoSEQ multiplex PCR assay. DNA from the cultured, isolated CD4+ T cells was subjected to TCR beta CDR3 sequencing. On the authors' methods: The analysis removed non-productive TCR sequences, trimmed reads to the CDR3 region, and retained only CDR3s that were 7 or more amino acids long. Antigen-specific clonotypes were identified with the MANAFEST web app by comparing expansion in peptide wells against reference cultures. For clones to be considered positive, expansion at FDR<0.05 versus reference and all other wells, an odds ratio above 5, and a frequency above 0.1% in two replicate wells were required. A clonotype was defined as cross-reactive if the clonotype was significantly expanded both in SARS-CoV-2 spike wells and in at least one common cold coronavirus spike condition. Levenshtein distance calculated with the stringdist R package was used to assess CDR3 similarity, and unrooted trees were constructed with ape in R 3.6.1. Imported from immuneACCESS, the table was reduced by TCRdb to in-frame sequences with V and J called. These copies leave out some clones; in studies compared against another copy, an unresolved V gene accounts for under half, and the cause of the remainder is not known. That table furnishes V, J and clone size, whereas the DNA furnished D and trimming. This sample has 45,000 to 55,000 clones in its table, and 70% of those were observed once. Of the sample, 5.5% to 8% is held by the ten largest clones.

After around 10 days of culture, CD4+ T cells were isolated with the EasySep CD4+ T cell isolation kit. Participants received two doses of either the BNT162b2 or the mRNA-1273 mRNA SARS-CoV-2 vaccine. Healthy vaccine recipients had no prior SARS-CoV-2 infection, confirmed by negative nucleocapsid antibodies before and after vaccination. On days 3 and 7, half of the culture medium was replaced with fresh IL-2-containing medium. Unless noted otherwise, every peptide stimulation condition was cultured in triplicate wells. PBMC were separated from whole blood using Ficoll-Paque Plus gradient centrifugation and were then either cryopreserved at -140C or used fresh. The QIAamp micro DNA kit was used to extract genomic DNA from the cultured CD4+ T cells. Summary of the overall study and its limitations: Both infection-induced and vaccine-induced clones contracted markedly at late post-vaccination timepoints, which is consistent with waning T cell responses. The study was limited by a small number of convalescent patients, and early post-infection timepoints were lacking. In healthy vaccine recipients, vaccine-induced clones were almost all SARS-CoV-2 mono-reactive, with only 1 of 255 being cross-reactive with common cold coronaviruses.

The CDR3 covers 15 residues, taking in both the cysteine and the phenylalanine. Left in the record is the CDR3 DNA by itself, 45 bases read in frame from the first base. According to the germline V gene, CDR1 reads MGHRA and CDR2 reads YSYEKL. The junction carries 12 bases between V and J, which are trimmed by 0 bases and 5 bases respectively. This chain is built from TRBV4-1 and TRBJ2-3; the D element might be TRBD1 or TRBD2, as each aligns at 5 bases. The source was CD4+ T cells from PBMCs cultured without peptide, collected after COVID-19 vaccination. This TCR derives from a human donor who received a COVID-19 vaccine. This receptor has the CDR3 CASSQDYGAGDTQYF. The base sequence is TGCGCCAGCAGCCAAGATTACGGGGCGGGAGATACGCAGTATTTT.